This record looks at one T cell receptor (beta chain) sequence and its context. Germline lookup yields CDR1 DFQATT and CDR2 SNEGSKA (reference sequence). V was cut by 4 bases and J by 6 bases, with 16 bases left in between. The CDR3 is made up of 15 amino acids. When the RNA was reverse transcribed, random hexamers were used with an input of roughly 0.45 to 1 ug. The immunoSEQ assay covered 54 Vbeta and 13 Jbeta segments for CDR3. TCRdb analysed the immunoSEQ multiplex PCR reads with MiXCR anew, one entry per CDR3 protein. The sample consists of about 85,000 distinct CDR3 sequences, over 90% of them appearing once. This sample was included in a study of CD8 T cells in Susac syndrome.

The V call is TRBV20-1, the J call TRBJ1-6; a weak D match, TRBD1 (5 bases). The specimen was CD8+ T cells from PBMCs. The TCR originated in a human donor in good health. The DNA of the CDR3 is TGCAGTGCTACACCACACAAGGGGCTTAATTCACCCCTCCACTTT. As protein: CSATPHKGLNSPLHF.